These T cell receptor beta chains were read from a single sample in a study of blood T cell repertoires in COVID-19. Profiled with immunoSEQ multiplex PCR; TCRdb holds only in-frame clones, not every one. The sample carries over 450,000 clones, about 88% recorded once. Material: peripheral blood. The receptor set was obtained from a woman aged 45-59 years with COVID-19, enrolled during active disease. The CDR3 runs from the conserved cysteine through the conserved F or W. D genes are given only for firm matches. A row's size may be missing; if present it is once, few, many or a size class.

few | TRBJ1-1 | TRBD1 | TRBV3-1/TRBV3-2 | 13 | CASSQTGDTEAFF | TGTGCCAGCAGCCAGACAGGGGACACTGAAGCTTTCTTT
NA | TRBJ2-7 | NA | TRBV30 | 12 | CAWSPTGYEQYF | TGTGCCTGGAGTCCGACAGGCTACGAGCAGTACTTC
NA | TRBJ2-3 | TRBD2 | TRBV11-3 | 16 | CASSSGTSGSTDTQYF | TGTGCCAGCAGCTCCGGGACTAGCGGGAGCACAGATACGCAGTATTTT
NA | TRBJ1-4 | NA | TRBV2 | 15 | CASRGTGTVNEKLFF | TGTGCCAGCAGGGGAACCGGGACTGTTAATGAAAAACTGTTTTTT
NA | TRBJ1-6 | NA | TRBV7-6 | 15 | CASSVQGADNSPLHF | TGTGCCAGCAGCGTACAGGGCGCGGATAATTCACCCCTCCACTTT
few | TRBJ2-1 | TRBD1 | TRBV11-3 | 15 | CASSLEGQGSNEQFF | TGTGCCAGCAGCTTAGAGGGACAGGGTAGCAATGAGCAGTTCTTC
NA | TRBJ2-1 | TRBD2 | TRBV19 | 13 | CASSVREDNEQFF | TGTGCCAGTTCGGTCCGGGAGGATAATGAGCAGTTCTTC
NA | TRBJ1-1 | TRBD1 | TRBV3-1/TRBV3-2 | 15 | CASSQVGQGRTEAFF | TGTGCCAGCAGCCAAGTGGGACAGGGGAGGACTGAAGCTTTCTTT
NA | TRBJ2-7 | TRBD2 | TRBV6-5 | 15 | CASSSGTSGGYEQYF | TGTGCCAGCAGTTCCGGGACTAGCGGGGGCTACGAGCAGTACTTC
NA | TRBJ1-2 | NA | TRBV2 | 16 | CASSAGGARVNYGYTF | TGTGCCAGCAGTGCGGGGGGGGCGCGGGTTAACTATGGCTACACCTTC
NA | TRBJ1-4 | TRBD1 | TRBV27 | 14 | CASTPQGEERKLFF | TGTGCCAGCACGCCACAGGGGGAAGAAAGAAAACTGTTTTTT
NA | TRBJ2-7 | NA | TRBV5-4 | 14 | CASSLDQATYEQYF | TGTGCCAGCAGCTTGGATCAGGCTACCTACGAGCAGTACTTC
NA | TRBJ1-2 | NA | TRBV10-3 | 13 | CAIRRTGDYGYTF | TGTGCCATCAGGAGGACGGGGGACTATGGCTACACCTTC
NA | TRBJ2-7 | NA | TRBV28 | 13 | CASSWTATYEQYF | TGTGCCAGCTCCTGGACTGCGACCTACGAGCAGTACTTC
NA | TRBJ1-3 | TRBD1 | TRBV2 | 12 | CASSRTGDTIYF | TGTGCCAGCAGTAGGACAGGGGACACCATATATTTT
NA | TRBJ2-1 | TRBD2 | TRBV24-1 | 18 | CATSEGSGGISSYNEQFF | TGTGCCACCAGTGAGGGTAGCGGGGGAATCAGCTCCTACAATGAGCAGTTCTTC
NA | TRBJ2-7 | TRBD1 | TRBV19 | 15 | CASSIQAGGYGEQYF | TGTGCCAGTAGTATTCAGGCAGGGGGCTATGGAGAGCAGTACTTC
NA | TRBJ2-1 | TRBD2 | TRBV10-1 | 12 | CATGTGGGEQFF | TGCGCCACCGGGACGGGAGGCGGTGAGCAGTTCTTC
NA | TRBJ2-1 | TRBD2 | TRBV19 | 16 | CASSMLGTSFINEQFF | TGTGCCAGTAGTATGCTCGGGACTAGTTTCATCAATGAGCAGTTCTTC
NA | TRBJ2-3 | NA | TRBV20-1 | 11 | CSAREPGTQYF | TGCAGTGCTAGAGAGCCGGGGACGCAGTATTTT
NA | TRBJ1-4 | TRBD1 | TRBV24-1 | 16 | CATSEPGTGGNEKLFF | TGTGCCACCAGTGAGCCCGGGACAGGGGGCAATGAAAAACTGTTTTTT
once | TRBJ2-7 | NA | TRBV7-2 | 12 | CASSLRGSEQYF | TGTGCCAGCAGCTTAAGGGGGTCCGAGCAGTACTTC
once | TRBJ2-1 | TRBD2 | TRBV2 | 19 | CASSTPGTSGGPSYNEQFF | TGTGCCAGCAGTACCCCCGGGACTAGCGGGGGGCCCTCCTACAATGAGCAGTTCTTC
NA | TRBJ1-1 | NA | TRBV30 | 14 | CAWSGGPGGTEAFF | TGTGCCTGGAGTGGGGGGCCGGGCGGGACTGAAGCTTTCTTT
NA | TRBJ1-5 | NA | TRBV9 | 15 | CASSETAYSNQPQHF | TGTGCCAGCAGCGAAACAGCCTATAGCAATCAGCCCCAGCATTTT
NA | TRBJ2-7 | NA | TRBV6-2/TRBV6-3 | 12 | CASSYLVYEQYF | TGTGCCAGCAGTTACCTAGTCTACGAGCAGTACTTC
NA | TRBJ1-1 | NA | TRBV10-1 | 14 | CASIYRRLNTEAFF | TGCGCCAGCATCTACAGGCGTCTTAACACTGAAGCTTTCTTT
few | TRBJ2-5 | TRBD2 | TRBV27 | 16 | CASSFRGGKRVETQYF | TGTGCCAGCAGTTTTCGGGGAGGGAAGCGAGTAGAGACCCAGTACTTC
NA | TRBJ1-2 | NA | TRBV11-2 | 14 | CASSPRAGWDGYTF | TGTGCCAGCAGCCCCCGGGCAGGGTGGGATGGCTACACCTTC
NA | TRBJ2-2 | TRBD1 | TRBV30 | 13 | CALGTGPTGELFF | TGTGCCTTGGGGACAGGACCCACCGGGGAGCTGTTTTTT
NA | TRBJ2-7 | NA | TRBV6-5 | 15 | CASSYSRGSHYEQYF | TGTGCCAGCAGTTACTCGAGAGGATCCCACTACGAGCAGTACTTC
NA | TRBJ1-1 | NA | TRBV4-2 | 15 | CASSLDGSRGPEAFF | TGTGCCAGCAGCCTAGACGGGAGTAGGGGCCCTGAAGCTTTCTTT
few | TRBJ1-3 | NA | TRBV30 | 12 | CAWSSYGNTIYF | TGTGCCTGGAGTAGCTATGGAAACACCATATATTTT
NA | TRBJ1-2 | TRBD1 | TRBV9 | 17 | CASSWGFRDRGPLGYTF | TGTGCCAGCAGTTGGGGTTTTCGGGACAGGGGGCCATTGGGCTACACCTTC
NA | TRBJ1-6 | NA | TRBV6-5 | 11 | CASSGESPLHF | TGTGCCAGCAGCGGGGAGTCACCCCTCCACTTT
NA | TRBJ1-3 | NA | TRBV11-2 | 15 | CASSVDGVSGNTIYF | TGTGCCAGCAGCGTTGACGGAGTCTCTGGAAACACCATATATTTT
NA | TRBJ1-3 | NA | TRBV30 | 17 | CAWSDFQGARSGNTIYF | TGTGCCTGGAGTGACTTTCAAGGGGCGAGGTCTGGAAACACCATATATTTT
NA | TRBJ2-1 | TRBD2 | TRBV5-1 | 16 | CASSLTGLAGGNEQFF | TGCGCCAGCAGCCTTACCGGACTAGCGGGGGGGAATGAGCAGTTCTTC
NA | TRBJ1-2 | NA | TRBV3-1/TRBV3-2 | 18 | CASSQDGSWSGGGYGYTF | TGTGCCAGCAGCCAAGATGGGAGTTGGTCTGGGGGCGGTTATGGCTACACCTTC
NA | TRBJ1-2 | NA | TRBV28 | 15 | CASSRARGADYGYTF | TGTGCCAGCAGCCGCGCCCGGGGGGCGGACTATGGCTACACCTTC
NA | TRBJ2-7 | TRBD2 | TRBV10-3 | 14 | CAIRGGVSYYEQYF | TGTGCCATCAGGGGAGGGGTATCCTACTACGAGCAGTACTTC
NA | TRBJ1-5 | NA | TRBV5-6 | 13 | CASSLSPYQPQHF | TGTGCCAGCAGCTTGTCCCCCTATCAGCCCCAGCATTTT
NA | TRBJ2-5 | TRBD1 | TRBV11-2 | 13 | CASSLGQGETQYF | TGTGCCAGCAGCTTAGGACAGGGCGAGACCCAGTACTTC
NA | TRBJ1-2 | NA | TRBV29-1 | 12 | CSVGTGDYGYTF | TGCAGCGTGGGGACGGGGGACTATGGCTACACCTTC
NA | TRBJ1-2 | NA | TRBV7-2 | 13 | CASSSRQTYGYTF | TGTGCCAGCAGCTCGAGACAGACGTATGGCTACACCTTC
few | TRBJ1-5 | NA | TRBV4-1 | 16 | CASSQDEGTPDQPQHF | TGCGCCAGCAGCCAAGATGAGGGGACACCCGATCAGCCCCAGCATTTT
NA | TRBJ2-1 | NA | TRBV2 | 10 | CASTGLKQFF | TGTGCCAGCACCGGACTTAAGCAGTTCTTC
NA | TRBJ2-2 | NA | TRBV5-1 | 15 | CASSSRLGRAGELFF | TGCGCCAGCAGCTCCCGCCTGGGGCGAGCCGGGGAGCTGTTTTTT